This T cell receptor beta chain was sequenced for a study of beta chain features in type 1 diabetes. The overall study: Summed over all samples, the examined sorted cells came to fewer than 120 million.

The study reverse transcribed the entire isolated RNA, so it sequenced expressed TCRB transcripts. Using immunoSEQ multiplex PCR, the repertoire was profiled, and TCRdb retains in-frame clones only, with some absent. The sample shows almost 350,000 clones, 8% of them seen only once. This CDR3 has 14 residues. Study-level findings and limits: Type 1 diabetes patients had moderately but significantly shorter TCRB CDR3s in all four CD4+ subsets. The study notes PCR might favor shorter templates equally in patients and controls. Compared to healthy donors, patients appeared to have naive, central memory and Treg TCRB repertoires that were more alike.

Of note for this clone: Its antigen remains unidentified.

The sequencing input was central memory CD4+ T cells from blood. V is TRBV21-1 and J is TRBJ2-2; the table gives TRBD2 as D, unverified against the DNA. TRBV21-1 is noted as a pseudogene. The source is a woman under 30 in good health. CDR3 sequence: CASSIGRADGELFF. DNA for the CDR3: TGTGCCAGCAGCATCGGGAGGGCCGACGGGGAGCTGTTTTTT.